Given below is one TCR beta chain in context. The method was immunoSEQ multiplex PCR; TCRdb's version includes in-frame clones alone and lacks a portion of them. This sample has 140,000 or so clones, with around 90% found just once. These data come from a study of control samples from healthy donors and cancer patients. The V gene's germline CDR1 is MDHEN and CDR2 SYDVKM. This CDR3 region has 14 residues. The ends lost 5 bases at V and 5 bases at J; junction bases unmatched: 3. Sequencing used blood. The J gene is TRBJ1-4, the V gene TRBV28, with TRBD1 matching over 9 bases. This sequence was found in a man aged 25-45 years in good health. CDR3 sequence reads: CASSGQGPNEKLFF. In DNA, the CDR3 is TGTGCCAGCAGTGGACAGGGGCCGAATGAAAAACTGTTTTTT.